Listed below are T cell receptor beta chains from one sample, sequenced in a study of blood T cell repertoires in COVID-19. Sequencing used immunoSEQ multiplex PCR; TCRdb keeps in-frame clones, though not all of them. The sample has approximately 74,000 clones; 65% to 85% are singletons. The sequencing sample was made of peripheral blood. The receptors were gathered from a man aged 60-69 years with acute or convalescent COVID-19. CDR3s include the opening cysteine and the closing phenylalanine or tryptophan. The order of the fields is J gene, D gene, V gene, clone size, CDR3 DNA, CDR3 protein. A D gene is named only where the DNA matches it firmly. Size is stated for part of the rows, as once, few or many counts, or as a class when the clone is expanded.

TRBJ1-4	NA	TRBV7-2	NA	TGTGCCAGCAGCCCCTCAGGGCTCCATCGATCTAATGAAAAACTGTTTTTT	CASSPSGLHRSNEKLFF
TRBJ1-2	TRBD1	TRBV19	NA	TGTGCCAGTACCGGACAGGGGGAGAACTATGGCTACACCTTC	CASTGQGENYGYTF
TRBJ2-1	TRBD2	TRBV9	NA	TGTGCCAGCAGCGCGCTCGAAGCGGGGGGGCATATTGAGCAGTTCTTC	CASSALEAGGHIEQFF
TRBJ2-1	TRBD2	TRBV5-1	NA	TGCGCCAGCAGCTTGGTGGGACTAGCGGGGCACAATGAGCAGTTCTTC	CASSLVGLAGHNEQFF
TRBJ1-5	TRBD1	TRBV4-1	few	TGCGCCAGCAGCCAAGGGGACAGGGGCTTTTATAGCAATCAGCCCCAGCATTTT	CASSQGDRGFYSNQPQHF
TRBJ1-5	NA	TRBV2	once	TGTGCCAGCACTTGGACAGTTAATCAGCCCCAGCATTTT	CASTWTVNQPQHF
TRBJ2-7	TRBD2	TRBV6-2/TRBV6-3	NA	TGTGCCAGCAGTTTCCTGAGCGGGGGGACCTACGAGCAGTACTTC	CASSFLSGGTYEQYF
TRBJ1-1	TRBD1	TRBV7-9	NA	TGTGCCAGCAGCCTAGGACAGGGATGGACTGAAGCTTTCTTT	CASSLGQGWTEAFF
TRBJ2-4	NA	TRBV27	once	TGTGCCAGCAGTGCTCGACAGATAGCCAAAAACATTCAGTACTTC	CASSARQIAKNIQYF
TRBJ1-5	NA	TRBV7-2	NA	TGTGCCAGCAGCTTAGGCGCAGGTGGAGGGAATCAGCCCCAGCATTTT	CASSLGAGGGNQPQHF
TRBJ2-3	TRBD2	TRBV6-4	NA	TGTGCCAGCAGTCTAGCGGGGGGCGAGGATACGCAGTATTTT	CASSLAGGEDTQYF
TRBJ1-2	NA	TRBV11-2	NA	TGTGCCAGCAGCTGGGCAGGGGATCCGAACTATGGCTACACCTTC	CASSWAGDPNYGYTF
TRBJ2-3	NA	TRBV18	NA	TGTGCCAGCTCGGGGCGGGGTCCTAGCACAGATACGCAGTATTTT	CASSGRGPSTDTQYF
TRBJ1-2	TRBD1	TRBV12-3/TRBV12-4	few	TGTGCCAGCAGTTTATGGCAGGGGGACGGCTACACCTTC	CASSLWQGDGYTF
TRBJ2-6	TRBD1	TRBV6-5	NA	TGTGCCAGCAGTCGGACAGGGGCTGGGGCCAACGTCCTGACTTTC	CASSRTGAGANVLTF
TRBJ1-2	NA	TRBV18	NA	TGTGCCAGCTCACCAGTCTTCGGACAAGATGGCTACACCTTC	CASSPVFGQDGYTF
TRBJ2-5	TRBD2	TRBV7-9	NA	TGTGCCAGCAGCTTAGGGACTAGCGGGGGGTCCCAAGAGACCCAGTACTTC	CASSLGTSGGSQETQYF
TRBJ2-7	NA	TRBV5-6	NA	TGTGCCAGCAGTCAAACAAGCTACGAGCAGTACTTC	CASSQTSYEQYF
TRBJ2-5	NA	TRBV5-1	NA	TGCGCCAGCAGTGAAAGCTTTGAGACCCAGTACTTC	CASSESFETQYF
TRBJ2-5	NA	TRBV7-2	NA	TGTGCCAGCAGCTTAAGGGGGGGGCTATGGGAGACCCAGTACTTC	CASSLRGGLWETQYF
TRBJ2-5	NA	TRBV19	many	TGTGCCAGTCGCCAGGCGGGGGAGACCCAGTACTTC	CASRQAGETQYF
TRBJ1-5	TRBD1	TRBV19	NA	TGTGCCAGTAGTATCCAGGGGACAGCTCAGCCCCAGCATTTT	CASSIQGTAQPQHF
TRBJ1-4	NA	TRBV19	NA	TGTGCCAGTAGTATCGAAAACAGGGACGAAAAACTGTTTTTT	CASSIENRDEKLFF
TRBJ2-3	TRBD2	TRBV4-1	NA	TGCGCCAGCAGCCAGCCGGGACTAGCGGGGGGAGGTACAGATACGCAGTATTTT	CASSQPGLAGGGTDTQYF
TRBJ2-5	TRBD1	TRBV6-2/TRBV6-3	NA	TGTGCCAGCAGTCGAAGACAGGGCCTCCAAGAGACCCAGTACTTC	CASSRRQGLQETQYF
TRBJ2-5	TRBD2	TRBV19	NA	TGTGCCAGTAGTATTGGGGGAGGGGAGACCCAGTACTTC	CASSIGGGETQYF
TRBJ2-3	TRBD1	TRBV6-4	NA	TGTGCCAGCAGTGACCTCAGGGGGGATACGCAGTATTTT	CASSDLRGDTQYF
TRBJ1-1	NA	TRBV29-1	NA	TGCAGCGTTCAACCAGGGGTTCCAAACACTGAAGCTTTCTTT	CSVQPGVPNTEAFF
TRBJ1-1	NA	TRBV29-1	NA	TGCAGCGCCAGGGCTGGGAACACTGAAGCTTTCTTT	CSARAGNTEAFF
TRBJ2-7	TRBD1	TRBV6-5	once	TGTGCCAGCAGAAACGAGGGACAGGGGAGGTACGAGCAGTACTTC	CASRNEGQGRYEQYF
TRBJ2-1	NA	TRBV7-9	NA	TGTGCCATCCCTCGGGGGTACTCCTACAATGAGCAGTTCTTC	CAIPRGYSYNEQFF
TRBJ1-1	TRBD1	TRBV5-1	once	TGCGCCAGCAGCTGGGGAGGACAGGGCTTACCTGAAGCTTTCTTT	CASSWGGQGLPEAFF
TRBJ2-3	NA	TRBV2	NA	TGTGCCAGCAGTGCCTCCGGTCCTAGGAACACAGATACGCAGTATTTT	CASSASGPRNTDTQYF
TRBJ1-2	NA	TRBV25-1	NA	TGTGCCAGCAGTGTTTTAGCTAACTATGGCTACACCTTC	CASSVLANYGYTF
TRBJ1-5	NA	TRBV18	once	TGTGCCAGCTCACCACGTCCGAAGATAGATAGCAATCAGCCCCAGCATTTT	CASSPRPKIDSNQPQHF
TRBJ1-5	NA	TRBV6-2/TRBV6-3	few	TGTGCCAGCAGTTACCTTGACAGGCCCTTGGGTCAGCCCCAGCATTTT	CASSYLDRPLGQPQHF
TRBJ2-7	TRBD2	TRBV7-9	NA	TGTGCCAGCAGCTTAATGGTGACTAGCGTAGACTACGAGCAGTACTTC	CASSLMVTSVDYEQYF
TRBJ1-6	TRBD1	TRBV5-1	NA	TGCGCCAGCAGCTTGGCCGGACAGGGGTCTTCACCCCTCCACTTT	CASSLAGQGSSPLHF
TRBJ2-1	TRBD1	TRBV5-4	NA	TGTGCCAGCAGCCCCGGGACAGGGTCGAATGAGCAGTTCTTC	CASSPGTGSNEQFF
TRBJ1-2	NA	TRBV19	once	TGTGCCAGTAGTATAAAGCGGTGGGGCAGGGACATTTATGGCTACACCTTC	CASSIKRWGRDIYGYTF
TRBJ2-5	TRBD1	TRBV19	NA	TGTGCCAGTAGACCCCGGACAGGGGACGTTAAAGAGACCCAGTACTTC	CASRPRTGDVKETQYF
TRBJ2-2	NA	TRBV6-4	NA	TGTGCCAGCAGTAATCTAGAGGCCGGGGAGCTGTTTTTT	CASSNLEAGELFF
TRBJ1-5	NA	TRBV6-2/TRBV6-3	NA	TGTGCCAGCAGCCTAGATCCCCGACAGGAGGGCAATCAGCCCCAGCATTTT	CASSLDPRQEGNQPQHF
TRBJ2-7	TRBD1	TRBV6-1	few	TGTGCCAGCAGTGAAACCGGGACAGCCCCCTACGAGCAGTACTTC	CASSETGTAPYEQYF
TRBJ1-5	TRBD1	TRBV7-8	NA	TGTGCCAGCAGCCCCCCCCCGGGACAGGGGTATCAGCCCCAGCATTTT	CASSPPPGQGYQPQHF
TRBJ1-1	TRBD1	TRBV20-1	few	TGCAGTGCAACAGGGGAAGAGGGAGCTTTCTTT	CSATGEEGAFF
TRBJ2-7	NA	TRBV12-3/TRBV12-4	many	TGTGCCAGCAGTCGGAATCGCGGCTACGAGCAGTACTTC	CASSRNRGYEQYF
TRBJ1-5	NA	TRBV18	NA	TGTGCCAGCTCACCATCCACAGGTCATAGCAATCAGCCCCAGCATTTT	CASSPSTGHSNQPQHF
TRBJ1-6	TRBD1	TRBV2	NA	TGTGCCAGCAGGGAAAACAGGGGGCAGGGATCACCCCTCCACTTT	CASRENRGQGSPLHF